A single sample gave rise to the 28 T cell receptor beta chains below, sequenced in a study of a mutant IDH1 vaccine in newly diagnosed glioma. Time point denoted: baseline, week 1 (first vaccination visit). Treatment reported: pre-vaccination baseline after standard-of-care therapy. Sequenced by immunoSEQ multiplex PCR; TCRdb stores in-frame clones only, minus some. Of just under 95,000 clones listed, about 82% were seen once; the top ten hold 7% to 9%. The source material was PBMCs, sampled from a glioma patient treated with radiotherapy, temozolomide or both. These receptors all come from a man aged 35 to 55 with glioma.

This clone appeared a few times. The chain employs TRBV19 and TRBJ1-1; D not resolved. Germline CDR1 reads LNHDA; CDR2 reads SQIVND (reference sequence). CDR3 length: 13 residues. The V and J ends lost 4 bases and 1 base respectively, with 7 bases between them. The CDR3, as DNA: TGTGCCAGTAGTACTCGGCAGAACACTGAAGCTTTCTTT. This gives the protein CASSTRQNTEAFF.

The genes are TRBV4-3 and TRBJ2-5, with D possibly TRBD2 on 6 matching bases. From germline, CDR1 is LGHNA and CDR2 YSLEER. The CDR3 contains 15 residues. V shed 4 bases and J shed 4 bases, with 16 bases lying between them. CDR3 DNA: TGCGCCAGCAGCCCAGGAGTGGGGACTCGAGAGACCCAGTACTTC. Amino acid sequence: CASSPGVGTRETQYF.

The CDR3 here is CASSLLDYGYTF. The CDR3 DNA is TGTGCCAGCTCTCTCTTGGACTATGGCTACACCTTC. The chain recombines TRBV18 with TRBJ1-2; unclear D gene. The CDR3 extends over 12 amino acids. Germline loops: CDR1 KGHSH, CDR2 LQKENI. V lost 6 bases, J lost 3 bases, and 8 bases lay in between.

The chain couples TRBV15 to TRBJ1-1; D unresolved. The germline V and J ends were trimmed by 5 bases and 0 bases, with 10 bases remaining between them. This CDR3 region has 14 residues. The germline CDR1 and CDR2 sequences are LNHNV and YYDKDF (reference sequence). The chain's CDR3 is CATSRTVMNTEAFF. CDR3 nucleotide sequence: TGTGCCACCAGCCGCACAGTGATGAACACTGAAGCTTTCTTT.

The rearrangement links TRBV10-3 to TRBJ2-1, with 8 bases fitting TRBD2. Germline trimming cut 0 bases from V and 7 bases from J; bases unmatched to any gene: 2. This CDR3 has 14 amino acids. Per the germline V gene, CDR1 is ENHRY and CDR2 is SYGVKD. This CDR3 reads CAISESREVNEQFF. CDR3 DNA: TGTGCCATCAGTGAGTCGCGGGAGGTTAATGAGCAGTTCTTC.

CDR3 nucleotide sequence: TGCGCCAGCAAAGAGGGGGGAAGAAGTCAGCCCCAGCATTTT. Translation gives CASKEGGRSQPQHF. The chain employs TRBV10-2 and TRBJ1-5; D possibly corresponds to TRBD1 (6 bases). The CDR3 has 14 amino acids. The V end was cut by 7 bases, the J end by 6 bases, with 16 bases between. Looked up from germline, CDR1 is WSHSY and CDR2 is SAAADI.

The chain uses TRBV5-1 and TRBJ1-4; 7 positions agree with TRBD1. Looked up from germline, CDR1 is SGHRS and CDR2 is YFSETQ. CDR3 length: 17 residues. The J segment lost 5 bases and the V segment lost 1 base, leaving 11 bases of the junction unmatched. CDR3 protein: CASSLQTLTGKNEKLFF. The CDR3 DNA follows: TGCGCCAGCAGCTTGCAAACCCTGACAGGGAAGAATGAAAAACTGTTTTTT.

This sequence joins TRBV19 and TRBJ2-1, with 10 positions matching TRBD2. V lost 3 bases and J lost 4; bases outside the gene matches: 6. In germline, CDR1 is LNHDA, CDR2 SQIVND (reference sequence). The CDR3 extends over 16 amino acids. The CDR3 DNA reads as TGTGCCAGTAGTATGTCACTAGCGGGATTATACAATGAGCAGTTCTTC. Amino acids: CASSMSLAGLYNEQFF.

The V and J genes are TRBV5-6 and TRBJ1-2; 7 bases agree with TRBD1. The CDR3 is made up of 15 amino acids. Losses at the gene ends were 5 bases for V and 4 bases for J; bases not matched to a gene: 11. Looked up from germline, CDR1 is SGHDT and CDR2 is YYEEEE. This CDR3 is CASRKDRVDLYGYTF. CDR3 DNA sequence: TGTGCCAGCAGGAAAGACAGGGTTGATCTCTATGGCTACACCTTC.

The chain links TRBV5-1 to TRBJ2-7, with D perhaps TRBD1 (5 bases). V was clipped by 0 bases and J by 6 bases, with 7 bases between them. CDR3 length equals 12 residues. CDR1 is SGHRS, CDR2 YFSETQ, per germline. As DNA, the CDR3 is TGCGCCAGCAGCTTGGGGGGCGGCGAGCAGTACTTC. Its translation is CASSLGGGEQYF.

This clone was counted only a few times. V is TRBV5-5 and J is TRBJ2-7; D could derive from TRBD1 or TRBD2 (5 bases each). The CDR3 length is 17 residues. Germline V lookup: CDR1 SGHKS, CDR2 YYEKEE (reference sequence). V gave up 2 bases and J gave up 4 bases, with 22 bases separating them. CDR3 bases: TGTGCCAGCAGCTTTGTCTCCCTCCAGGGACGGTCGTACGAGCAGTACTTC. Its translation is CASSFVSLQGRSYEQYF.

V is TRBV19 and J is TRBJ2-3; either TRBD1 or TRBD2 may supply D (6 bases each). This CDR3 comprises 16 residues. Per germline, CDR1 LNHDA and CDR2 SQIVND (reference sequence). The ends were cut back, 0 bases at V and 1 base at J, with 11 bases in the middle. This chain's CDR3 is CASSIDGGGGTDTQYF. The CDR3 DNA follows: TGTGCCAGTAGTATAGATGGAGGGGGAGGCACAGATACGCAGTATTTT. Combining the CDR3 with reference TRBV19 and TRBJ2-3 gives the whole variable domain DGGITQSPKYLFRKEGQNVTLSCEQNLNHDAMYWYRQDPGQGLRLIYYSQIVNDFQKGDIAEGYSVSREKKESFPLTVTSAQKNPTAFYLCASSIDGGGGTDTQYFGPGTRLTVL.

The chain has TRBV5-4 and TRBJ1-3, with D possibly being TRBD1 (6 bases). The V end lost 4 bases, the J end lost 2 bases, and 10 bases lay between the germline ends. CDR3 size: 14 residues. The germline CDR1 and CDR2 sequences are SGHNT and YYREEE (reference sequence). In nucleotides, the CDR3 is TGTGCCAGCAGCGTCGGGGGGCCTGGAAACACCATATATTTT. Its protein is CASSVGGPGNTIYF.

The chain links TRBV7-2 to TRBJ2-7, with no clear D. This CDR3 comprises 14 residues. V shed 0 bases and J shed 4 bases, with 10 bases lying between them. Germline CDR1 is SGHTA and CDR2 is FQGNSA. The CDR3 region is CASSLAVGWYEQYF. DNA of the CDR3: TGTGCCAGCAGCTTAGCGGTTGGGTGGTACGAGCAGTACTTC.

The chain is built from TRBV2 and TRBJ2-3, with D perhaps TRBD2 (6 bases). This CDR3 comprises 14 residues. Deletions cut 8 bases from V and 1 base from J, with 13 bases between. Germline loops: CDR1 SNHLY, CDR2 FYNNEI. CDR3 in amino acids: CASLPGEGTDTQYF. DNA of the CDR3: TGTGCCAGCCTCCCGGGGGAAGGCACAGATACGCAGTATTTT. Supplemented by reference TRBV2 and TRBJ2-3, the full variable domain reads EPEVTQTPSHQVTQMGQEVILRCVPISNHLYFYWYRQILGQKVEFLVSFYNNEISEKSEIFDDQFSVERPDGSNFTLKIRSTKLEDSAMYFCASLPGEGTDTQYFGPGTRLTVL.

The chain has TRBV19 and TRBJ2-2, with 8 positions matching TRBD1. V lost 4 bases to trimming and J lost 2 bases; unmatched junction nucleotides: 0. The CDR3 is 14 residues long. CDR1 and CDR2 from the germline V gene are LNHDA and SQIVND (reference sequence). The CDR3 sequence is CASSTGGNTGELFF. DNA for the CDR3: TGTGCCAGTAGTACAGGGGGCAACACCGGGGAGCTGTTTTTT. Supplemented by reference TRBV19 and TRBJ2-2, the full variable domain reads DGGITQSPKYLFRKEGQNVTLSCEQNLNHDAMYWYRQDPGQGLRLIYYSQIVNDFQKGDIAEGYSVSREKKESFPLTVTSAQKNPTAFYLCASSTGGNTGELFFGEGSRLTVL.

This clone has a handful of counts. The rearrangement uses TRBV4-3 and TRBJ2-7; the match to TRBD2 covers 10 bases. With V trimmed by 4 bases and J by 2 bases, 8 bases remained unmatched. CDR1 is LGHNA, CDR2 YSLEER, per germline. The CDR3 length is 16 residues. Here the CDR3 reads CASSPGRGLAAYEQYF. As DNA, the CDR3 is TGCGCCAGCAGCCCAGGCCGCGGACTAGCGGCCTACGAGCAGTACTTC.

This chain joins TRBV7-9 and TRBJ2-2; 8 positions agree with TRBD2. This CDR3 has 15 amino acids. Trimming removed 6 bases from V and 6 bases from J; junction bases left unmatched: 9. Germline loops: CDR1 SEHNR, CDR2 FQNEAQ (reference sequence). The CDR3 DNA sequence: TGTGCCAGCAGATCCGGGGGGGCCCAATCCGGGGAGCTGTTTTTT. It specifies CASRSGGAQSGELFF.

The chain carries TRBV25-1 and TRBJ2-2; the D gene is possibly TRBD1 (6 bases). The CDR3 runs to 14 residues. The germline V gene encodes CDR1 MGHDK and CDR2 SYGVNS. Trimming took 1 base from V and 5 from J, leaving 8 bases between them. The CDR3 DNA sequence: TGTGCCAGCAGTGAATGGGGGCAGACCGGGGAGCTGTTTTTT. Protein: CASSEWGQTGELFF.

The chain carries TRBV27 and TRBJ1-1; D not certain. The CDR3 has 13 residues. CDR1 is MNHEY, CDR2 SMNVEV, per germline (reference sequence). The germline V and J ends were trimmed by 3 bases and 1 base, with 6 bases remaining between them. CDR3 region: CASSFWANTEAFF. The CDR3 nucleotides read TGTGCCAGCAGTTTCTGGGCGAACACTGAAGCTTTCTTT.

This rearrangement joins TRBV5-5 to TRBJ2-4; D ambiguous. The CDR3 runs 14 residues. The ends were cut back, 1 base at V and 3 bases at J, with 8 bases in the middle. CDR1 and CDR2 from the germline V gene are SGHKS and YYEKEE (reference sequence). CDR3 in amino acids: CASSLLWDKNIQYF. Here the CDR3 DNA reads TGTGCCAGCAGCTTGTTGTGGGACAAAAACATTCAGTACTTC.

This clone has only a few counts. This chain connects TRBV6-5 to TRBJ1-1; 10 bases agree with TRBD1. Trimming removed 3 bases from V and 5 bases from J; junction bases left unmatched: 9. The CDR3 is 16 amino acids. Germline V lookup: CDR1 MNHEY, CDR2 SVGAGI. The CDR3 loop reads CASSYRPGQGGTEAFF. As DNA, the CDR3 is TGTGCCAGCAGTTATAGGCCCGGACAGGGGGGGACTGAAGCTTTCTTT.

The chain is built from TRBV5-4 and TRBJ1-4, with a possible D match to TRBD1 (6 bases). The V gene's germline CDR1 is SGHNT and CDR2 YYREEE (reference sequence). This CDR3 has 15 amino acids. The V and J ends lost 4 bases and 10 bases respectively, with 20 bases between them. In DNA, the CDR3 is TGTGCCAGCAGCCAAGGGGGGCGGGTTGAAGGAAAACTGTTTTTT. This translates into CASSQGGRVEGKLFF. Variable domain in full (rest from reference TRBV5-4 and TRBJ1-4): ETGVTQSPTHLIKTRGQQVTLRCSSQSGHNTVSWYQQALGQGPQFIFQYYREEENGRGNFPPRFSGLQFPNYSSELNVNALELDDSALYLCASSQGGRVEGKLFFGSGTQLSVL.

The chain joins TRBV9 to TRBJ1-1, with a possible D match to TRBD1 (5 bases). CDR1 and CDR2 (germline): SGDLS, YYNGEE. V was pared by 0 bases and J by 3 bases, with 12 bases between. CDR3 length equals 15 residues. The DNA for the CDR3 is TGTGCCAGCAGCGTAGTTGAAGGGGCTGACACTGAAGCTTTCTTT. This translates into CASSVVEGADTEAFF.

The rearrangement links TRBV6-5 to TRBJ2-2; the match to TRBD1 covers 9 bases. The ends lost 6 bases at V and 8 bases at J; junction bases unmatched: 7. From germline, CDR1 is MNHEY and CDR2 SVGAGI. This CDR3 is 14 amino acids long. CDR3 coding DNA: TGTGCCAGCAGCACCGGGACAGGGTTAGGGGAGCTGTTTTTT. Amino acid sequence: CASSTGTGLGELFF.

This clone occurred a few times. The genes are TRBV5-5 and TRBJ2-3; a possible D gene is TRBD2 (5 bases). The CDR3 runs 14 residues. Trimming stripped 0 bases from V and 6 bases from J, with 11 bases between. Germline CDR1 reads SGHKS; CDR2 reads YYEKEE (reference sequence). The CDR3: CASSLDGVGDTQYF. In DNA, the CDR3 is TGTGCCAGCAGCTTGGACGGGGTAGGGGATACGCAGTATTTT.

V gene TRBV7-2 combines with J gene TRBJ2-7, with 8 bases identical to TRBD1. J gave up 2 bases and V 1 base, and 4 bases lay outside the gene matches. CDR1 and CDR2 from the germline V gene are SGHTA and FQGNSA. The CDR3 has 15 residues. The CDR3 loop reads CASSLGATGAYEQYF. CDR3 nucleotides: TGTGCCAGCAGCTTAGGCGCGACAGGGGCCTACGAGCAGTACTTC.

The chain couples TRBV7-9 to TRBJ2-1, with D hard to call. Germline CDR1 reads SEHNR; CDR2 reads FQNEAQ (reference sequence). The CDR3 totals 14 residues. The V and J ends lost 6 bases and 4 bases respectively, with 13 bases between them. The CDR3, as DNA: TGTGCCAGCAGTCCCGGCGAGACATACAATGAGCAGTTCTTC. Its translation: CASSPGETYNEQFF.